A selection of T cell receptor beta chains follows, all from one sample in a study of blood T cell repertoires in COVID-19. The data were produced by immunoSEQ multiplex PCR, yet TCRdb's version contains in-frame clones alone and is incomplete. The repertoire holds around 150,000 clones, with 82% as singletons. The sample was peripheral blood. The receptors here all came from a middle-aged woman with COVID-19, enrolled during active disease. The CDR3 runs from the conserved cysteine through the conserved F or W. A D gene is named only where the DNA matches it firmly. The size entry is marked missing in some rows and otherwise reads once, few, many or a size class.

CDR3aa: CASSQSRGPQHF; CDR3nt: TGTGCCAGCAGCCAGAGTCGGGGGCCCCAGCATTTT; abundance: NA; d_gene: NA; j_gene: TRBJ1-5; v_gene: TRBV7-8
CDR3aa: CASRPGGRINEQFF; CDR3nt: TGTGCCAGCAGGCCGGGCGGGAGGATCAATGAGCAGTTCTTC; abundance: once; d_gene: TRBD2; j_gene: TRBJ2-1; v_gene: TRBV28
CDR3aa: CASSPSRGQGSYEQYF; CDR3nt: TGTGCCAGCAGTCCGAGCCGTGGACAGGGGAGTTACGAGCAGTACTTC; abundance: NA; d_gene: TRBD1; j_gene: TRBJ2-7; v_gene: TRBV28
CDR3aa: CASSPMLGRGEKLFF; CDR3nt: TGTGCCAGCAGTCCCATGTTGGGCCGGGGTGAAAAACTGTTTTTT; abundance: NA; d_gene: NA; j_gene: TRBJ1-4; v_gene: TRBV6-6
CDR3aa: CAWSVTQGLGYTF; CDR3nt: TGTGCCTGGAGTGTCACTCAGGGGTTGGGCTACACCTTC; abundance: NA; d_gene: NA; j_gene: TRBJ1-2; v_gene: TRBV30
CDR3aa: CASSWLAVTDTQYF; CDR3nt: TGCGCCAGCAGTTGGCTAGCGGTGACAGATACGCAGTATTTT; abundance: NA; d_gene: TRBD2; j_gene: TRBJ2-3; v_gene: TRBV5-1
CDR3aa: CASSTGDAGYTF; CDR3nt: TGTGCCAGCAGCACCGGTGATGCTGGCTACACCTTC; abundance: NA; d_gene: NA; j_gene: TRBJ1-2; v_gene: TRBV7-9
CDR3aa: CASSFGTDTDTQYF; CDR3nt: TGTGCCAGCAGCTTCGGGACAGACACAGATACGCAGTATTTT; abundance: NA; d_gene: TRBD1; j_gene: TRBJ2-3; v_gene: TRBV6-5
CDR3aa: CASGGGLRNTEAFF; CDR3nt: TGTGCCAGCGGGGGCGGACTCCGGAACACTGAAGCTTTCTTT; abundance: NA; d_gene: NA; j_gene: TRBJ1-1; v_gene: TRBV11-2
CDR3aa: CASSVDRSSLNTGELFF; CDR3nt: TGTGCCAGCAGCGTCGACAGGTCTTCTTTAAACACCGGGGAGCTGTTTTTT; abundance: few; d_gene: NA; j_gene: TRBJ2-2; v_gene: TRBV7-8
CDR3aa: CASSLDPGGASTDTQYF; CDR3nt: TGCGCCAGCAGCTTGGATCCCGGGGGTGCTAGCACAGATACGCAGTATTTT; abundance: NA; d_gene: NA; j_gene: TRBJ2-3; v_gene: TRBV5-1
CDR3aa: CASSLAGTGQETQYF; CDR3nt: TGTGCCAGCAGCCTAGCCGGGACAGGCCAAGAGACCCAGTACTTC; abundance: NA; d_gene: TRBD1; j_gene: TRBJ2-5; v_gene: TRBV7-8
CDR3aa: CASSLFSYNEQFF; CDR3nt: TGTGCCAGCAGTTTGTTTTCATACAATGAGCAGTTCTTC; abundance: NA; d_gene: NA; j_gene: TRBJ2-1; v_gene: TRBV27
CDR3aa: CASSVESRGPYEQYF; CDR3nt: TGTGCCAGCAGCGTAGAAAGCAGGGGGCCTTACGAGCAGTACTTC; abundance: NA; d_gene: TRBD1; j_gene: TRBJ2-7; v_gene: TRBV9
CDR3aa: CASSAVSGITDTQYF; CDR3nt: TGTGCCAGCAGCGCCGTTAGCGGGATCACAGATACGCAGTATTTT; abundance: NA; d_gene: TRBD2; j_gene: TRBJ2-3; v_gene: TRBV2
CDR3aa: CASSGTRTGPLHF; CDR3nt: TGTGCCAGCAGTGGAACAAGGACAGGGCCCCTCCACTTT; abundance: NA; d_gene: TRBD1; j_gene: TRBJ1-6; v_gene: TRBV27
CDR3aa: CASSEAGGGSTDTQYF; CDR3nt: TGTGCCAGCAGTGAAGCTGGGGGCGGATCTACAGATACGCAGTATTTT; abundance: once; d_gene: NA; j_gene: TRBJ2-3; v_gene: TRBV6-1
CDR3aa: CASSQDPTGKGYTF; CDR3nt: TGTGCCAGCAGCCAAGATCCGACAGGGAAAGGCTACACCTTC; abundance: NA; d_gene: TRBD1; j_gene: TRBJ1-2; v_gene: TRBV3-1/TRBV3-2
CDR3aa: CASSESGQRYNEQFF; CDR3nt: TGCGCCAGCAGTGAGTCCGGACAGAGGTACAATGAGCAGTTCTTC; abundance: NA; d_gene: NA; j_gene: TRBJ2-1; v_gene: TRBV10-2
CDR3aa: CANHMGPHQPQHF; CDR3nt: TGTGCCAACCATATGGGGCCGCATCAGCCCCAGCATTTT; abundance: few; d_gene: NA; j_gene: TRBJ1-5; v_gene: TRBV27
CDR3aa: CASSLAGGLYNEQFF; CDR3nt: TGTGCCAGCAGCTTAGCGGGAGGGCTCTACAATGAGCAGTTCTTC; abundance: NA; d_gene: TRBD2; j_gene: TRBJ2-1; v_gene: TRBV5-5
CDR3aa: CASKDTGAIYF; CDR3nt: TGTGCCAGCAAAGATACCGGGGCCATATATTTT; abundance: NA; d_gene: NA; j_gene: TRBJ1-3; v_gene: TRBV25-1
CDR3aa: CASSPDRGDEKLFF; CDR3nt: TGTGCCAGCTCTCCGGACAGGGGCGATGAAAAACTGTTTTTT; abundance: NA; d_gene: TRBD1; j_gene: TRBJ1-4; v_gene: TRBV18
CDR3aa: CASSDLTGTSGINEQFF; CDR3nt: TGTGCCAGCAGCGACCTAACCGGGACTAGTGGTATCAATGAGCAGTTCTTC; abundance: once; d_gene: TRBD2; j_gene: TRBJ2-1; v_gene: TRBV7-2
CDR3aa: CASSSGSLHTDTQYF; CDR3nt: TGTGCCAGCAGTTCAGGGTCCCTGCATACAGATACGCAGTATTTT; abundance: once; d_gene: NA; j_gene: TRBJ2-3; v_gene: TRBV27
CDR3aa: CASSMRQDQETQYF; CDR3nt: TGTGCCAGTAGTATGAGACAGGACCAAGAGACCCAGTACTTC; abundance: NA; d_gene: NA; j_gene: TRBJ2-5; v_gene: TRBV19
CDR3aa: CASSPSSYGYTF; CDR3nt: TGTGCCAGCAGCCCTTCCAGCTATGGCTACACCTTC; abundance: NA; d_gene: NA; j_gene: TRBJ1-2; v_gene: TRBV28
CDR3aa: CASSLWTSGETQYF; CDR3nt: TGTGCCAGCAGCTTATGGACTAGCGGAGAGACCCAGTACTTC; abundance: NA; d_gene: TRBD2; j_gene: TRBJ2-5; v_gene: TRBV7-2
CDR3aa: CASRFQGINEKLFF; CDR3nt: TGTGCCAGCAGGTTCCAGGGGATTAATGAAAAACTGTTTTTT; abundance: NA; d_gene: NA; j_gene: TRBJ1-4; v_gene: TRBV2
CDR3aa: CASSMFYNEQFF; CDR3nt: TGTGCCAGCAGTATGTTCTACAATGAGCAGTTCTTC; abundance: NA; d_gene: NA; j_gene: TRBJ2-1; v_gene: TRBV13
CDR3aa: CATNGARDRYSNQPQHF; CDR3nt: TGTGCCACCAATGGGGCCAGAGATCGATATAGCAATCAGCCCCAGCATTTT; abundance: NA; d_gene: NA; j_gene: TRBJ1-5; v_gene: TRBV28
CDR3aa: CASSYQLAASNTGELFF; CDR3nt: TGTGCCAGCAGCTATCAATTGGCAGCGTCGAACACCGGGGAGCTGTTTTTT; abundance: once; d_gene: NA; j_gene: TRBJ2-2; v_gene: TRBV4-2
CDR3aa: CASRRTGQPTTGELFF; CDR3nt: TGTGCCAGCAGGCGTACTGGACAACCAACCACCGGGGAGCTGTTTTTT; abundance: NA; d_gene: NA; j_gene: TRBJ2-2; v_gene: TRBV28
CDR3aa: CASSLQGAREKLFF; CDR3nt: TGTGCCAGCAGCTTACAGGGGGCTCGCGAAAAACTGTTTTTT; abundance: many; d_gene: TRBD1; j_gene: TRBJ1-4; v_gene: TRBV28
CDR3aa: CASSPSDRVPDTQYF; CDR3nt: TGTGCCAGCAGCCCAAGCGACAGGGTCCCAGATACGCAGTATTTT; abundance: once; d_gene: TRBD1; j_gene: TRBJ2-3; v_gene: TRBV5-8
CDR3aa: CASSATLNEGSGAGYTF; CDR3nt: TGTGCCAGCAGCGCAACCCTGAATGAGGGAAGCGGCGCTGGCTACACCTTC; abundance: NA; d_gene: NA; j_gene: TRBJ1-2; v_gene: TRBV9
CDR3aa: CASSLGQGRANTEAFF; CDR3nt: TGTGCCAGCAGTTTGGGACAGGGTCGAGCGAACACTGAAGCTTTCTTT; abundance: NA; d_gene: TRBD1; j_gene: TRBJ1-1; v_gene: TRBV6-5
CDR3aa: CASRTGGGNQPQHF; CDR3nt: TGTGCCAGCAGAACGGGGGGGGGCAATCAGCCCCAGCATTTT; abundance: few; d_gene: NA; j_gene: TRBJ1-5; v_gene: TRBV2
CDR3aa: CASRYLTRGGEQFF; CDR3nt: TGTGCCAGCAGGTACCTTACGCGGGGGGGTGAGCAGTTCTTC; abundance: NA; d_gene: TRBD2; j_gene: TRBJ2-1; v_gene: TRBV28
CDR3aa: CASSIQGEFTEAFF; CDR3nt: TGTGCCAGCAGCATACAGGGAGAGTTCACTGAAGCTTTCTTT; abundance: NA; d_gene: NA; j_gene: TRBJ1-1; v_gene: TRBV7-8
CDR3aa: CASRDTYSYNEQFF; CDR3nt: TGTGCCAGTAGGGACACCTACTCCTACAATGAGCAGTTCTTC; abundance: NA; d_gene: NA; j_gene: TRBJ2-1; v_gene: TRBV19
CDR3aa: CASSAPERQGRGGYEQYF; CDR3nt: TGTGCCAGCAGTGCCCCCGAACGACAGGGTAGAGGGGGTTACGAGCAGTACTTC; abundance: NA; d_gene: TRBD1; j_gene: TRBJ2-7; v_gene: TRBV6-1
CDR3aa: CASRGGQQAFF; CDR3nt: TGTGCCAGCCGCGGGGGGCAACAAGCTTTCTTT; abundance: NA; d_gene: NA; j_gene: TRBJ1-1; v_gene: TRBV12-3/TRBV12-4
CDR3aa: CASTSAGTENQPQHF; CDR3nt: TGTGCCAGCACCTCTGCCGGGACAGAGAATCAGCCCCAGCATTTT; abundance: NA; d_gene: TRBD1; j_gene: TRBJ1-5; v_gene: TRBV2
CDR3aa: CASSLKPGGSSGANVLTF; CDR3nt: TGTGCCAGCAGCCTCAAACCGGGGGGGAGCTCTGGGGCCAACGTCCTGACTTTC; abundance: NA; d_gene: TRBD2; j_gene: TRBJ2-6; v_gene: TRBV7-2
CDR3aa: CASSLQGAGNTIYF; CDR3nt: TGTGCCAGCAGCCTACAGGGGGCTGGAAACACCATATATTTT; abundance: NA; d_gene: TRBD1; j_gene: TRBJ1-3; v_gene: TRBV7-2
CDR3aa: CASSLSPGGYNEQFF; CDR3nt: TGTGCCAGCAGTTTATCTCCAGGGGGCTACAATGAGCAGTTCTTC; abundance: NA; d_gene: TRBD1; j_gene: TRBJ2-1; v_gene: TRBV27
CDR3aa: CASSLEGLLSTDTQYF; CDR3nt: TGTGCCAGCAGCTTAGAGGGACTGCTGAGCACAGATACGCAGTATTTT; abundance: NA; d_gene: NA; j_gene: TRBJ2-3; v_gene: TRBV7-6
CDR3aa: CASNRRGWYNEQFF; CDR3nt: TGTGCCAGCAATAGGCGGGGCTGGTACAATGAGCAGTTCTTC; abundance: NA; d_gene: NA; j_gene: TRBJ2-1; v_gene: TRBV5-6
CDR3aa: CASSYGGGLYEQYF; CDR3nt: TGTGCCAGCAGTTATGGGGGGGGCCTCTACGAGCAGTACTTC; abundance: NA; d_gene: NA; j_gene: TRBJ2-7; v_gene: TRBV6-6
CDR3aa: CASSLEAGEQYF; CDR3nt: TGTGCCAGCAGCTTAGAGGCCGGGGAGCAGTACTTC; abundance: NA; d_gene: NA; j_gene: TRBJ2-7; v_gene: TRBV7-2
CDR3aa: CASSWRTGRDSPLHF; CDR3nt: TGCGCCAGCAGCTGGAGGACAGGGCGGGATTCACCCCTCCACTTT; abundance: NA; d_gene: TRBD1; j_gene: TRBJ1-6; v_gene: TRBV5-1
CDR3aa: CASSAQNTEAFF; CDR3nt: TGTGCCAGTAGTGCACAGAACACTGAAGCTTTCTTT; abundance: NA; d_gene: NA; j_gene: TRBJ1-1; v_gene: TRBV19